A selection of T cell receptor beta chains follows, all from one sample in a study of shared clonotypes between healthy human individuals. Generated by immunoSEQ multiplex PCR, the TCRdb table keeps only in-frame clones and is missing some. The sample contains a few hundred thousand clones, around 67% of which appear only once. Sequenced sample: memory CD4+ T cells sorted from blood. The source of these receptors is a man aged 25-40 years in good health. The CDR3 runs from the conserved cysteine through the conserved F or W. D genes are given only for firm matches. Size is omitted from some rows. Given values are once, few, many or a class for expanded clones.

cdr3_aa: CASSQDLGWRSHEQYF
cdr3_nt: TGTGCCAGCAGCCAAGATCTCGGTTGGCGGAGCCACGAGCAGTACTTC
j_call: TRBJ2-7
d_call: .
clone_size: .
v_call: TRBV14

cdr3_aa: CASSFVGRGSGSGTGELFF
cdr3_nt: TGCGCCAGCAGCTTCGTAGGACGCGGGAGCGGGAGTGGGACCGGGGAGCTGTTTTTT
j_call: TRBJ2-2
d_call: TRBD2
clone_size: few
v_call: TRBV5-1

cdr3_aa: CASSLDPGEGTGELFF
cdr3_nt: TGTGCCAGCAGCTTGGATCCGGGAGAGGGAACCGGGGAGCTGTTTTTT
j_call: TRBJ2-2
d_call: .
clone_size: .
v_call: TRBV5-4

cdr3_aa: CASSYEGDTEAFF
cdr3_nt: TGTGCCAGCAGCTATGAGGGAGACACTGAAGCTTTCTTT
j_call: TRBJ1-1
d_call: .
clone_size: .
v_call: TRBV11-2

cdr3_aa: CASSLGPQLGSYEQYF
cdr3_nt: TGTGCCAGCAGCTTAGGGCCCCAGCTAGGCTCCTACGAGCAGTACTTC
j_call: TRBJ2-7
d_call: .
clone_size: .
v_call: TRBV11-2

cdr3_aa: CASSLALAGGSSQYF
cdr3_nt: TGTGCCAGCAGCTTAGCGCTAGCGGGAGGTTCGTCGCAGTACTTC
j_call: TRBJ2-7
d_call: TRBD2
clone_size: .
v_call: TRBV7-9

cdr3_aa: CASSRGVATEAFF
cdr3_nt: TGTGCCAGCAGCCGGGGAGTTGCCACTGAAGCTTTCTTT
j_call: TRBJ1-1
d_call: .
clone_size: .
v_call: TRBV13

cdr3_aa: CAIGEGNGNQPQHF
cdr3_nt: TGTGCCATTGGGGAGGGAAATGGCAATCAGCCCCAGCATTTT
j_call: TRBJ1-5
d_call: .
clone_size: few
v_call: TRBV10-3

cdr3_aa: CASSSGGTEYNEQFF
cdr3_nt: TGTGCCAGCAGCTCCGGAGGGACAGAGTACAATGAGCAGTTCTTC
j_call: TRBJ2-1
d_call: .
clone_size: .
v_call: TRBV5-5

cdr3_aa: CAWTARRTTNEKLFF
cdr3_nt: TGTGCCTGGACCGCCCGTAGGACGACTAATGAAAAACTGTTTTTT
j_call: TRBJ1-4
d_call: .
clone_size: .
v_call: TRBV30

cdr3_aa: CASNRAYSNQPQHF
cdr3_nt: TGTGCCAGCAACCGTGCTTATAGCAATCAGCCCCAGCATTTT
j_call: TRBJ1-5
d_call: .
clone_size: .
v_call: TRBV7-2

cdr3_aa: CASSYIGFSHTDTQYF
cdr3_nt: TGTGCCAGCAGTTACATCGGGTTTTCCCACACAGATACGCAGTATTTT
j_call: TRBJ2-3
d_call: .
clone_size: many
v_call: TRBV6-5

cdr3_aa: CASSPTSGRYPGELFF
cdr3_nt: TGTGCCAGCAGCCCGACTAGCGGGAGGTATCCCGGGGAGCTGTTTTTT
j_call: TRBJ2-2
d_call: TRBD2
clone_size: .
v_call: TRBV11-2

cdr3_aa: CASSLRYRGTGNTIYF
cdr3_nt: TGTGCCAGCAGCCTCCGCTACAGGGGAACTGGAAACACCATATATTTT
j_call: TRBJ1-3
d_call: TRBD1
clone_size: .
v_call: TRBV5-6

cdr3_aa: CASRSQGATNEKLFF
cdr3_nt: TGTGCCAGCAGATCGCAGGGTGCAACTAATGAAAAACTGTTTTTT
j_call: TRBJ1-4
d_call: .
clone_size: .
v_call: TRBV28

cdr3_aa: CASSLRLAKNIQYF
cdr3_nt: TGCGCCAGCAGCCTGAGACTAGCCAAAAACATTCAGTACTTC
j_call: TRBJ2-4
d_call: .
clone_size: .
v_call: TRBV4-1

cdr3_aa: CASSSRTSVAGTQYF
cdr3_nt: TGTGCCAGCAGTTCCCGGACTAGCGTCGCAGGGACCCAGTACTTC
j_call: TRBJ2-5
d_call: TRBD2
clone_size: few
v_call: TRBV28

cdr3_aa: CASSQGRLDNNEQFF
cdr3_nt: TGCGCCAGCAGCCAAGGTCGACTAGATAACAATGAGCAGTTCTTC
j_call: TRBJ2-1
d_call: .
clone_size: .
v_call: TRBV4-1

cdr3_aa: CASSLLGTDTQYF
cdr3_nt: TGTGCCAGCAGTCTGCTGGGCACAGATACGCAGTATTTT
j_call: TRBJ2-3
d_call: .
clone_size: .
v_call: TRBV11-2

cdr3_aa: CASSTGTRRDTQYF
cdr3_nt: TGTGCCAGCTCAACCGGGACTAGAAGAGATACGCAGTATTTT
j_call: TRBJ2-3
d_call: TRBD2
clone_size: .
v_call: TRBV18

cdr3_aa: CASSPPRGSWNEQFF
cdr3_nt: TGTGCCAGTAGCCCCCCCCGCGGGAGTTGGAATGAGCAGTTCTTC
j_call: TRBJ2-1
d_call: TRBD2
clone_size: .
v_call: TRBV19

cdr3_aa: CASSLGREVPRSQETQYF
cdr3_nt: TGCGCCAGCAGCTTGGGGCGGGAAGTCCCCCGGTCCCAAGAGACCCAGTACTTC
j_call: TRBJ2-5
d_call: .
clone_size: .
v_call: TRBV5-1

cdr3_aa: CASRPGAGRNEQFF
cdr3_nt: TGTGCCAGCAGGCCCGGGGCGGGGAGGAATGAGCAGTTCTTC
j_call: TRBJ2-1
d_call: .
clone_size: .
v_call: TRBV28

cdr3_aa: CASSQGPLGGISYEQYF
cdr3_nt: TGTGCCAGCAGCCAAGGGCCCCTGGGAGGGATATCCTACGAGCAGTACTTC
j_call: TRBJ2-7
d_call: TRBD2
clone_size: few
v_call: TRBV4-2

cdr3_aa: CASSPRGQADNVLTF
cdr3_nt: TGTGCCAGCTCACCCAGGGGACAGGCGGACAACGTCCTGACTTTC
j_call: TRBJ2-6
d_call: TRBD1
clone_size: .
v_call: TRBV18

cdr3_aa: CASSQAPPGQGFDEQFF
cdr3_nt: TGCGCCAGCAGCCAAGCCCCCCCGGGACAGGGGTTTGATGAGCAGTTCTTC
j_call: TRBJ2-1
d_call: TRBD1
clone_size: .
v_call: TRBV4-3

cdr3_aa: CASSYLRGRSTDTQYF
cdr3_nt: TGTGCCAGCAGTTACCTCAGGGGGCGAAGCACAGATACGCAGTATTTT
j_call: TRBJ2-3
d_call: TRBD1
clone_size: .
v_call: TRBV6-5

cdr3_aa: CASRERQSNYQETQYF
cdr3_nt: TGTGCCAGCAGGGAGAGGCAGAGCAATTACCAAGAGACCCAGTACTTC
j_call: TRBJ2-5
d_call: .
clone_size: many
v_call: TRBV2

cdr3_aa: CASSQPQRASGTDTQYF
cdr3_nt: TGTGCCAGCAGCCAACCCCAGAGGGCTAGCGGCACAGATACGCAGTATTTT
j_call: TRBJ2-3
d_call: .
clone_size: .
v_call: TRBV25-1

cdr3_aa: CASSPPIDGSYEQYF
cdr3_nt: TGTGCCAGCTCACCACCGATTGACGGATCCTACGAGCAGTACTTC
j_call: TRBJ2-7
d_call: .
clone_size: .
v_call: TRBV18

cdr3_aa: CASSLLAEEKLFF
cdr3_nt: TGTGCCAGCAGTTTATTAGCGGAAGAAAAACTGTTTTTT
j_call: TRBJ1-4
d_call: .
clone_size: .
v_call: TRBV28

cdr3_aa: CSVDLHGNEKLFF
cdr3_nt: TGCAGCGTGGACCTACACGGGAATGAAAAACTGTTTTTT
j_call: TRBJ1-4
d_call: .
clone_size: .
v_call: TRBV29-1

cdr3_aa: CASSPTDTGELFF
cdr3_nt: TGTGCCAGCAGTCCAACTGACACCGGGGAGCTGTTTTTT
j_call: TRBJ2-2
d_call: .
clone_size: .
v_call: TRBV27

cdr3_aa: CACKIRQFSTDTQYF
cdr3_nt: TGTGCCTGCAAAATCCGACAGTTCAGCACAGATACGCAGTATTTT
j_call: TRBJ2-3
d_call: .
clone_size: many
v_call: TRBV30

cdr3_aa: CASSPPEGRHSGANVLTF
cdr3_nt: TGTGCCAGCTCACCACCGGAGGGACGGCACTCTGGGGCCAACGTCCTGACTTTC
j_call: TRBJ2-6
d_call: .
clone_size: .
v_call: TRBV18

cdr3_aa: CSVGRGSSYNEQFF
cdr3_nt: TGCAGCGTTGGTAGGGGGAGCTCCTACAATGAGCAGTTCTTC
j_call: TRBJ2-1
d_call: .
clone_size: .
v_call: TRBV29-1

cdr3_aa: CASSLSTGASIGGGYTF
cdr3_nt: TGTGCCAGCAGTTTATCAACAGGGGCATCAATCGGGGGCGGCTACACCTTC
j_call: TRBJ1-2
d_call: TRBD1
clone_size: .
v_call: TRBV27

cdr3_aa: CASSEGRDSLSTDTQYF
cdr3_nt: TGCGCCAGCAGCGAAGGGAGGGATAGCTTAAGCACAGATACGCAGTATTTT
j_call: TRBJ2-3
d_call: TRBD2
clone_size: many
v_call: TRBV5-1

cdr3_aa: CASSQRAVSGSEQYF
cdr3_nt: TGTGCCAGCTCACAGCGCGCGGTTAGCGGGAGCGAGCAGTACTTC
j_call: TRBJ2-7
d_call: TRBD2
clone_size: .
v_call: TRBV18

cdr3_aa: CASSLTGVSHEAFF
cdr3_nt: TGTGCCAGCAGCTTAACAGGGGTCTCTCATGAAGCTTTCTTT
j_call: TRBJ1-1
d_call: TRBD1
clone_size: .
v_call: TRBV7-9

cdr3_aa: CASSVGGSGSYEQYF
cdr3_nt: TGTGCCAGCAGTGTTGGCGGGAGTGGTTCCTACGAGCAGTACTTC
j_call: TRBJ2-7
d_call: TRBD2
clone_size: few
v_call: TRBV28

cdr3_aa: CASSQTGASSYNEQFF
cdr3_nt: TGCGCCAGCAGCCAGACTGGGGCCAGCTCCTACAATGAGCAGTTCTTC
j_call: TRBJ2-1
d_call: .
clone_size: .
v_call: TRBV4-3

cdr3_aa: CASSLAGGTDTQYF
cdr3_nt: TGTGCCAGCAGTCTAGCGGGAGGCACAGATACGCAGTATTTT
j_call: TRBJ2-3
d_call: TRBD2
clone_size: .
v_call: TRBV6-4

cdr3_aa: CASSLGQVNTGELFF
cdr3_nt: TGCGCCAGCAGCTTGGGACAAGTGAACACCGGGGAGCTGTTTTTT
j_call: TRBJ2-2
d_call: .
clone_size: once
v_call: TRBV5-1

cdr3_aa: CASVGQYGYTF
cdr3_nt: TGTGCCAGCGTAGGACAGTATGGCTACACCTTC
j_call: TRBJ1-2
d_call: .
clone_size: few
v_call: TRBV6-1

cdr3_aa: CTSSHTRTEFQNIQYF
cdr3_nt: TGCACCAGCAGCCACACCAGGACAGAGTTCCAAAACATTCAGTACTTC
j_call: TRBJ2-4
d_call: .
clone_size: .
v_call: TRBV1

cdr3_aa: CASSLRDTFYEQYF
cdr3_nt: TGTGCCAGCAGCCTTCGGGACACTTTCTACGAGCAGTACTTC
j_call: TRBJ2-7
d_call: .
clone_size: .
v_call: TRBV7-9

cdr3_aa: CASSNTSGPSSGANVLTF
cdr3_nt: TGTGCCAGCAGTAATACCAGCGGGCCAAGCTCTGGGGCCAACGTCCTGACTTTC
j_call: TRBJ2-6
d_call: .
clone_size: .
v_call: TRBV25-1

cdr3_aa: CAWIARWGASEAFF
cdr3_nt: TGTGCCTGGATCGCCAGGTGGGGGGCCTCTGAAGCTTTCTTT
j_call: TRBJ1-1
d_call: .
clone_size: .
v_call: TRBV30

cdr3_aa: CASSPPDPYTEAFF
cdr3_nt: TGTGCCAGCAGCCCCCCCGATCCATACACTGAAGCTTTCTTT
j_call: TRBJ1-1
d_call: .
clone_size: .
v_call: TRBV7-2

cdr3_aa: CASSLAPWVAEAFF
cdr3_nt: TGTGCCAGCAGCTTAGCACCTTGGGTGGCTGAAGCTTTCTTT
j_call: TRBJ1-1
d_call: .
clone_size: few
v_call: TRBV5-6

cdr3_aa: CASSMRVRPLLKGNEQFF
cdr3_nt: TGTGCCAGCAGCATGAGGGTCAGACCCTTACTCAAAGGCAATGAGCAGTTCTTC
j_call: TRBJ2-1
d_call: .
clone_size: .
v_call: TRBV5-8

cdr3_aa: CASSLEFEYSETQYF
cdr3_nt: TGTGCCAGCAGCTTAGAGTTCGAATATTCGGAGACCCAGTACTTC
j_call: TRBJ2-5
d_call: .
clone_size: .
v_call: TRBV7-9